These 19 T cell receptor beta chains came from one sample sequenced in a study of HIV-infected children after antiretroviral therapy interruption. Unique molecular identifiers were included in an RNA-based 3' RACE TCR library. MiXCR, run by TCRdb on the 3' RACE reads, gives a single entry per CDR3 protein. The sample lists tens of thousands of distinct CDR3 sequences; 4.3% were seen once. Treatment here: PENTA 11 planned treatment interruption arm or continuous ART arm. The sample here was CD45RA+ CD4+ T cells from PBMCs, pooled from several time points, taken from a donor given antiretroviral therapy, either interrupted or continuous. Subset here: naive CD4+ CD45RA+ CD45RO- T cells. These receptors were collected from a pool of human donors with HIV.

By share, this clonotype counts as medium-sized (0.01 to 0.1%). V usage is TRBV23-1 and J usage is TRBJ2-7; 8 bases are a match to TRBD1. TRBV23-1 is treated as an ORF (open reading frame) with a function not yet certain. V shed 4 bases, J shed 0 bases, and the junction held 11 bases outside the gene matches. The CDR3 consists of 17 residues. The chain's CDR3 is CASSRPPGQASSYEQYF. DNA for the CDR3: TGCGCCAGCAGTCGTCCCCCGGGACAGGCCTCCTCCTACGAGCAGTACTTC.

Many counts were recorded for this clonotype. This chain joins TRBV12-3 or TRBV12-4 and TRBJ2-7; 11 nucleotides line up with TRBD2. Trimming at V came to 5 bases and at J to 5 bases, leaving 11 bases not matched to a gene. This CDR3 region has 16 residues. The CDR3, as DNA: TGTGCCAGCAGTGGACGGTTTAGCGGGGGGGCAAACGAGCAGTACTTC. Amino acid sequence: CASSGRFSGGANEQYF.

The table lists this clonotype with many counts. The chain joins TRBV7-2 to TRBJ2-2, with a weak D call TRBD2 (6 bases). Germline-derived CDR1 and CDR2 are SGHTA and FQGNSA. Trimming cost V 8 bases and J 5 bases, with 12 bases left between them. This CDR3 has 13 residues. The DNA of the CDR3 is TGTGCCAGCTGGAGGGCTTTAACCGGGGAGCTGTTTTTT. This codes for CASWRALTGELFF.

This clonotype has a count of ten or more. This sequence joins TRBV3-1 and TRBJ2-1; 8 bases fit TRBD1. The trim removed 0 bases at V and 7 bases at J, leaving 2 bases unmatched. Germline CDR1 LGHDT, CDR2 YNNKEL (reference sequence). The CDR3 contains 14 residues. The CDR3 loop reads CASSQDRGRNEQFF. In DNA form, the CDR3 reads TGTGCCAGCAGCCAAGACAGGGGGCGGAATGAGCAGTTCTTC.

Many counts were recorded for this clonotype. The chain combines TRBV2 with TRBJ2-7, with 8 bases aligning to TRBD2. Germline lookup yields CDR1 SNHLY and CDR2 FYNNEI. V shed 1 base, J shed 4 bases, and the junction held 3 bases outside the gene matches. The CDR3 consists of 14 residues. The CDR3 protein is CASSEERGIYEQYF. The CDR3 nucleotides are TGTGCCAGCAGTGAAGAGCGGGGGATTTACGAGCAGTACTTC.

This clonotype was found many times. CDR3 in DNA: TGCAGTGCTATTCACGGGGGTACAGATACGCAGTATTTT. Translated, it gives CSAIHGGTDTQYF. This sequence joins TRBV20-1 and TRBJ2-3; D perhaps matches TRBD2 (6 bases). The CDR3 runs to 13 residues. Germline CDR1 reads DFQATT; CDR2 reads SNEGSKA (reference sequence). The V gene lost 4 bases and the J gene lost 3 bases, with 11 bases spanning the gap.

This clonotype was seen only a few times. This chain joins TRBV28 and TRBJ1-4, with unresolved D. The length of the CDR3 is 10 residues. Germline V gene sequence: CDR1 MDHEN, CDR2 SYDVKM. V was cut by 4 bases and J by 8 bases, with 2 bases left in between. The DNA of the CDR3 is TGTGCCAGCAGTTCCGAAAAACTGTTTTTT. Translation: CASSSEKLFF.

In this sample, this clonotype turned up many times. The V call is TRBV12-3 or TRBV12-4, the J call TRBJ2-2; 9 positions agree with TRBD1. This CDR3 is built from 15 residues. Trimming removed 7 bases from V and 5 bases from J; junction bases left unmatched: 8. In nucleotides, the CDR3 is TGTGCCAGCAATCCCGGGACAGGGAGGACCGGGGAGCTGTTTTTT. As protein: CASNPGTGRTGELFF.

This clonotype occurred many times. The chain combines TRBV12-3 or TRBV12-4 with TRBJ2-7; weak D call: TRBD1 (7 bases). The ends were cut back, 5 bases at V and 1 base at J, with 15 bases in the middle. The length of the CDR3 is 15 residues. The CDR3 reads CASSRAGGPSYEQYF. The CDR3 nucleotides are TGTGCCAGCAGTCGGGCAGGGGGGCCTTCCTACGAGCAGTACTTC.

The CDR3 region has the DNA TGTGCCAGCTCCCTCGGGCGAGCGAGCAATCAGCCCCAGCATTTT. Translating it yields CASSLGRASNQPQHF. This chain joins TRBV28 and TRBJ1-5; D remains unclear. The CDR3 covers 15 residues. V shed 8 bases and J shed 1 base, with 15 bases lying between them. Germline V gene lookup returns CDR1 MDHEN and CDR2 SYDVKM.

This clonotype has a count of ten or more. This chain uses TRBV5-1 with TRBJ2-3; D is tentatively TRBD1 or TRBD2 (5 bases each). The CDR3 has 13 residues. The germline V and J ends were trimmed by 5 bases and 6 bases, with 13 bases remaining between them. The V gene's germline CDR1 is SGHRS and CDR2 YFSETQ. The CDR3 coding sequence is TGCGCCAGCAGTATTCCGTGGGGGGATACGCAGTATTTT. As protein: CASSIPWGDTQYF.

This clonotype was counted many times. J is TRBJ1-2 and V is TRBV2; D unclear. Germline CDR1 reads SNHLY; CDR2 reads FYNNEI. V lost 5 bases, J lost 5 bases, and 15 bases lay in between. The CDR3 contains 14 residues. The CDR3 nucleotides are TGTGCCAGCAGTCCCTCCCCCCCGGGGTATGGCTACACCTTC. Protein: CASSPSPPGYGYTF.

At least ten counts were recorded for this clonotype. The rearrangement links TRBV4-2 to TRBJ1-5; D unresolved. CDR1 LGHNA and CDR2 YNFKEQ come from the germline V gene. The CDR3 is 14 residues long. V lost 2 bases to trimming and J lost 0 bases, with 5 bases between them. CDR3 bases: TGTGCCAGCAGCCAACAGAATAGCAATCAGCCCCAGCATTTT. This encodes CASSQQNSNQPQHF.

V usage is TRBV5-4 and J usage is TRBJ2-7; 9 nucleotides agree with TRBD1. With 3 bases clipped from V and 6 bases from J, the junction kept 4 bases outside the gene matches. The CDR3 runs to 13 residues. Germline values: CDR1 SGHNT, CDR2 YYREEE (reference sequence). CDR3 sequence (DNA): TGTGCCAGCAGCTCGGGACAGGGAAGCGAGCAGTACTTC. This sequence encodes CASSSGQGSEQYF.

This clonotype was seen many times. This chain joins TRBV28 and TRBJ1-6; no reliable D call. Germline lookup yields CDR1 MDHEN and CDR2 SYDVKM. The length of the CDR3 is 12 residues. V shed 2 bases and J shed 12 bases, with 8 bases lying between them. The CDR3 bases are TGTGCCAGCAGTTTAGAGGGAGGACCCCTCCACTTT. It yields the protein CASSLEGGPLHF.

The V and J genes are TRBV10-3 and TRBJ1-2; D is uncertain. This CDR3 is 12 amino acids long. Trimming left V 3 bases short and J 7 bases short, with 9 bases between. The germline V gene encodes CDR1 ENHRY and CDR2 SYGVKD. Here the CDR3 DNA reads TGTGCCATCAGTGATAGGCCTCTTGGCTACACCTTC. Its protein is CAISDRPLGYTF.

This clonotype is termed medium-sized (0.01 to 0.1%). The V and J genes are TRBV12-3 or TRBV12-4 and TRBJ1-2, with 11 bases matching TRBD1. The CDR3 sequence is 12 residues long. V lost 8 bases to trimming and J lost 5 bases; unmatched junction nucleotides: 1. The CDR3 nucleotides are TGTGCCAGCCGGGACAGGGGGTATGGCTACACCTTC. Translated, it gives CASRDRGYGYTF.

This chain connects TRBV28 to TRBJ1-4, with TRBD1 matching 7 bases. The CDR3 loop spans 18 amino acids. The germline gives CDR1 MDHEN, CDR2 SYDVKM. With 6 bases clipped from V and 4 bases from J, the junction kept 17 bases outside the gene matches. The CDR3 is CASSPMLGRQGFNEKLFF. CDR3 sequence (DNA): TGTGCCAGCAGCCCCATGTTAGGGAGACAGGGCTTTAATGAAAAACTGTTTTTT.

Ten or more counts support this clonotype. CDR3 in DNA: TGTGCCAGCAGGGGGGGGGTCTCCTACGAGCAGTACTTC. Translating it yields CASRGGVSYEQYF. The chain joins TRBV6-1 to TRBJ2-7; TRBD2 aligns across 7 bases. This CDR3 contains 13 residues. Germline V gives CDR1 MNHNS, CDR2 SASEGT. V trimming: 6 bases; J trimming: 0 bases; junction bases outside the gene matches: 2.